This TCR beta chain was captured in a study of blood T cell repertoires in COVID-19 (dated by TCRdb to the early 2020s). Describing the broader study: Samples from collaborators originated in the United States, Italy and Spain and spanned both the acute and convalescent phases of COVID-19. Deeply sampled blood TCRbeta repertoires from subjects exposed to, actively infected with, or recovered from COVID-19 were included in the dataset. The samples were drawn from two sources: the first 160 participants of the ongoing ImmuneRACE study, and 1,000 to 1,500 subjects contributed by 6 global collaborators. Where available, HLA class I and class II types were taken from metadata supplied by the sample provider and were not determined by assay-based typing. Nearly every sample came with metadata listing a de-identified subject ID, COVID-19 status, age in years and sex. The prospective study material was composed of cDNA or gDNA derived from T cells, B-cell-depleted T cells, or PBMCs. The repertoires were made available in a free public database intended to serve as a resource for research on the immune response to SARS-CoV-2.

TCRbeta CDR3 regions were amplified from genomic DNA by means of the immunoSEQ Assay, a bias-controlled multiplex PCR. Concerning the study's data processing: The number of nucleated cells in each sample was estimated from the amplification of reference gene primers within the assay. To quantify the absolute abundance of each unique TCRbeta CDR3 rearrangement, sequence reads were collapsed and filtered. For each sample, productive Simpson clonality was calculated by taking the square root of Simpson's diversity index across productive rearrangements. The table comes from immuneACCESS by way of TCRdb, which keeps in-frame sequences with V and J called. Part of the clones is missing from these tables; in studies checked, under half for an unresolved V gene and the rest for unknown reasons. V, J and clone size are taken as reported in that table, and D and trimming were inferred from the DNA itself. This sample lists 250,000 or so clones; roughly 80% were detected once. Clones ranked in the top ten supply 8.9% of the sample.

About this clone: Its antigen is unknown. No clone much larger than this one lies a single base away; base qualities are absent.

The research as a whole found: Clinical and demographic metadata were provided uncurated, with the amount varying by source and participant.

Reading the germline V gene gives CDR1 SGHRS and CDR2 YFSETQ. Trimming at the junction amounts to 1 base on V and 1 base on J, and the germline ends lie 17 bases apart. The CDR3 contains 17 residues, cysteine and phenylalanine counted. Only the CDR3 DNA stays, 51 bases, in frame from base 1. Whole blood was collected in K2EDTA tubes by collaborating institutions according to the institutions' own protocols. For TCRbeta analysis, collaborators shipped samples as frozen whole blood, isolated PBMCs, or DNA extracted from either of those sample types. The source material was peripheral blood. Recombination connected TRBV5-1 to TRBJ1-2, with the identity of the D gene unclear. The sequence came from a man aged 80 or over with acute or convalescent COVID-19. The DNA sequence is TGCGCCAGCAGCTTGTGGCCAGCGTCGACGGGTAACTATGGCTACACCTTC. This codes for CASSLWPASTGNYGYTF.